Following are 3 T cell receptor beta chains from one sample sequenced in a study of identical twins. TCRdb re-called the 5' RACE reads through MiXCR, storing one row per CDR3 protein. The data show just under 650,000 distinct CDR3 sequences, with under 8.5% seen just once and about 1.5% held by the top ten. In addition, the sample was reused for a study of yellow fever vaccine responses in identical twins.

The sequencing input was PBMCs. Receptors were obtained from a woman under 30 in good health.

In this sample, this clonotype turned up a few times. The gene calls are TRBV4-1 and TRBJ2-1; 8 bases align to TRBD2. Germline values: CDR1 MGHRA, CDR2 YSYEKL. This CDR3 has 16 amino acids. The J segment lost 10 bases and the V segment lost 0 bases, leaving 11 bases of the junction unmatched. CDR3 bases: TGCGCCAGCAGCCAAGATTCCGTTGGCGGGGGGCGGGAGCAGTTCTTC. The encoded protein is CASSQDSVGGGREQFF.

The genes are TRBV2 and TRBJ2-3; perhaps D is TRBD1 or TRBD2 (5 bases each). Trimming stripped 3 bases from V and 2 bases from J, with 12 bases between. This CDR3 comprises 15 residues. CDR1 and CDR2 (germline): SNHLY, FYNNEI. The CDR3 protein is CASSDEGKFTDTQYF. The CDR3 DNA reads TGTGCCAGCAGTGACGAGGGGAAGTTCACAGATACGCAGTATTTT.

This clonotype was found a few times. The chain uses TRBV18 and TRBJ1-2; no reliable D call. The V end lost 9 bases, the J end lost 0 bases, and 17 bases lay between the germline ends. The CDR3 consists of 15 residues. CDR1 is KGHSH and CDR2 is LQKENI in the germline V gene. CDR3 bases: TGTGCCAGTTCAGCAGGACGTCAAACTAACTATGGCTACACCTTC. Its translation: CASSAGRQTNYGYTF.